These T cell receptor beta chains were read from a single sample in a study of blood T cell repertoires in COVID-19. TCRdb's table, derived via immunoSEQ multiplex PCR, lists solely in-frame clones and lacks some. The table has about 120,000 clones, around nine tenths seen once. The material sequenced was peripheral blood. Receptor source: a woman aged 45-60 years with acute or convalescent COVID-19. CDR3s include the opening cysteine and the closing phenylalanine or tryptophan. D genes are given only for firm matches. Size values are once, few and many counts, or a class for expanded clones, and some rows have none.

- | TRBJ2-2 | - | TRBV9 | TGTGCCAGCAGCGTAGGACAGCTCGCATTGACCGGGGAGCTGTTTTTT | CASSVGQLALTGELFF
- | TRBJ1-1 | - | TRBV18 | TGTGCCAGCTCATCACCTCGCCCCGGTCGAGGGAACACTGAAGCTTTCTTT | CASSSPRPGRGNTEAFF
- | TRBJ1-2 | TRBD1 | TRBV19 | TGTGCCAGTAACATGGAAGACAGGGGGAGCTACACCTTC | CASNMEDRGSYTF
- | TRBJ2-2 | TRBD2 | TRBV5-4 | TGTGCCAGCAGCCTACAGCGGGGGGCAGAGACCGGGGAGCTGTTTTTT | CASSLQRGAETGELFF
- | TRBJ1-2 | - | TRBV4-2 | TGTGCCAGCAGCCAAGATGCGGACTATGGCTACACCTTC | CASSQDADYGYTF
- | TRBJ2-5 | - | TRBV6-6 | TGTGCCAGCAGTTACTCGTCCAGGGGTGAAGAGACCCAGTACTTC | CASSYSSRGEETQYF
few | TRBJ1-3 | - | TRBV19 | TGTGCCACAACGTTGGCTACGACAGCGGGCTCTGGAAACACCATATATTTT | CATTLATTAGSGNTIYF
- | TRBJ1-2 | TRBD1 | TRBV5-6 | TGTGCCAGCAGCCATGCCGGGACAGGGGTCTACTATGGCTACACCTTC | CASSHAGTGVYYGYTF
- | TRBJ1-2 | - | TRBV6-5 | TGTGCCAGCAGCCCAAACAGAGAAGGAAGTCTTGGCTACACCTTC | CASSPNREGSLGYTF
- | TRBJ1-1 | - | TRBV7-2 | TGTGCCAGCAGCTCTTTATCCGGGACAACTGAAGCTTTCTTT | CASSSLSGTTEAFF
few | TRBJ1-2 | - | TRBV7-2 | TGTGCCAGCAGCCAGAGGGTGGCGGGGGGTCCCAGTGGCTACACCTTC | CASSQRVAGGPSGYTF
- | TRBJ1-2 | TRBD1 | TRBV3-1/TRBV3-2 | TGTGCCAGCGGACAGGGGTTGCTCTATGGCTACACCTTC | CASGQGLLYGYTF
- | TRBJ1-1 | - | TRBV25-1 | TGTGCCAGCAGTCCCAACACTCGGGTGAACACTGAAGCTTTCTTT | CASSPNTRVNTEAFF
- | TRBJ2-7 | TRBD1 | TRBV18 | TGTGCCAGCTCACCCGGGACAGGCCTTCGTGAGCAGTACTTC | CASSPGTGLREQYF
- | TRBJ2-7 | TRBD1 | TRBV27 | TGTGCCAGCAGAACGCCGGGACAGTCCTACGAGCAGTACTTC | CASRTPGQSYEQYF
- | TRBJ1-6 | - | TRBV9 | TGTGCCAGCAGCGTAGGCCACTACTCGGATTCACCCCTCCACTTT | CASSVGHYSDSPLHF
- | TRBJ1-2 | TRBD1 | TRBV27 | TGTGCCAGCGGCTCCAGGGGGCGCAACTATGGCTACACCTTC | CASGSRGRNYGYTF
- | TRBJ2-7 | - | TRBV9 | TGTGCCAGCACCCAGGCAGGGTTCCCTCTGTACTTC | CASTQAGFPLYF
- | TRBJ2-7 | - | TRBV5-6 | TGTGCCAGCAGCACAGGGTTCTATGGGCAGTACTTC | CASSTGFYGQYF
- | TRBJ2-3 | - | TRBV7-9 | TGTGCCAGCAGCCCGCGGGGAAGCGGACCCACAGATACGCAGTATTTT | CASSPRGSGPTDTQYF
- | TRBJ1-2 | TRBD1 | TRBV28 | TGTGCCAGCAGTTTAGGGACAGGGTGGGTCTATGGCTACACCTTC | CASSLGTGWVYGYTF
- | TRBJ2-6 | - | TRBV4-2 | TGTGCCAGCAGCCTTGACGGGAGCTCTGGGGCCAACGTCCTGACTTTC | CASSLDGSSGANVLTF
- | TRBJ1-1 | - | TRBV6-5 | TGTGCCAGCAGTAAACAAAGGGGAAACACTGAAGCTTTCTTT | CASSKQRGNTEAFF
- | TRBJ1-1 | - | TRBV27 | TGTGCCAGCAGTTTGGGAGCTAACACTGAAGCTTTCTTT | CASSLGANTEAFF
- | TRBJ1-1 | - | TRBV6-5 | TGTGCCAGCAGTTACCGGGTGCTCGGGGGCACTGAAGCTTTCTTT | CASSYRVLGGTEAFF